This T cell receptor beta chain was observed in a study of cytomegalovirus exposure and HLA in healthy donors (TCRdb year 2017). Looking at the study overall: An earlier analysis of several hundred of the donors reported about 250 Gb of sequence data and roughly 100 million unique TCR beta sequences from some 180 million T cells. The study aimed to test whether signatures of past pathogen exposure could be identified by cataloging public T cell receptors. An earlier analysis of a few hundred of the donors applied high-throughput TCR beta sequencing to assess whether each TCR beta V gene segment acted as functional or pseudogenic. To predict cytomegalovirus infection status, the study combined high-throughput TCR immunosequencing, statistical association of individual TCRs with disease status, and machine learning. An early release covering roughly 600 HLA-typed donors comprised 250 to 350 gigabases of sequencing data and roughly 86 million unique TCR sequences. Typing coverage varied by locus: roughly 620-640 donors for A, B, C, DRB1 and DQB1; 500 to 550 for DQA1; over 600 for DPA1; approximately 450 for DPB1. To study patterns of TCR occurrence, a later analysis re-analyzed previously published TCR beta repertoires from several hundred donors and added high-resolution HLA genotyping. Besides the first cohort of some 670 subjects, a separate validation cohort made up of roughly 120 different subjects was used. HLA typing covered class I and class II loci at four-digit resolution. In a later genetic analysis, genome-wide SNP genotypes for about 65% of the roughly 700 donors were used, and that subset was treated as a discovery cohort. Among the roughly 400 genotyped donors, under 90% belonged to the genetic ancestry cluster associated with self-reported Caucasian donors. All discovery cohort repertoires had been generated on a single sequencing platform. The later analysis used no new phenotypic data to find candidate immune exposures, relying instead on TCR beta sequences and their occurrence across donors. The study profiled the T cell repertoires of about 720 subjects by immunosequencing and related them to cytomegalovirus serostatus. Donor age, sex, ethnicity and CMV serostatus were compiled together with the repertoire data. Because of strong linkage in the cohort, roughly 5 DR-DQ haplotypes were treated as single units for association and clustering. Among some 400 genotyped donors of the cohort, an average of around 240,000 unique TCR beta nucleotide sequences were sequenced per donor, roughly a sixth of them non-productive. General conclusions and limits of the study: Because counts were too low, around 18 rarely observed V segments, including chromosome 9 orphons, were left out of the earlier analysis of 587 of the donors. According to a later analysis, most CMV-associated TCR beta chains appeared to be HLA-restricted, and the HLA associations seemed to be driven largely by CMV exposure. For the cohort, immune exposure information was limited to CMV serostatus. V-gene and J-gene trimming of TCR beta chains was associated with a missense DCLRE1C variant in a later genetic analysis, and the association was replicated in an independent cohort. A later analysis found that HLA-associated TCR beta chains were more clonally expanded and had lower generation probabilities than equally common non-associated chains. Because HLA typing was unavailable for some donors at each locus, only the typed subset was used in association tests. A further reported finding was that TCR beta sequences accurately predicted the HLA-A and HLA-B alleles for most subjects in the first cohort. The cohort was sequenced for TCR beta chains only, and without alpha or paired-chain data the features that could be detected were limited. In an earlier analysis of about 540 of the donors, most TCR beta V segments were observed in productive rearrangements about 87% or about 30% of the time, broadly matching IMGT annotations. In a later genetic analysis, fewer N-insertions in productive TCRs were reported among donors in an Asian-associated ancestry cluster than the 666-donor mean. A later analysis found that TCR association rates varied across HLA loci, with DRB1 alleles showing the most associated TCRs and HLA-C alleles the fewest. A few of the identified cytomegalovirus-associated TCR beta chains were confirmed in vitro to be specific for cytomegalovirus antigens. When HLA alleles, especially DR and DQ, strongly co-occurred, attributing TCR associations to individual alleles was difficult. Across donors, most TCR sequences were observed very rarely, whereas some public TCRs were present in many individuals. In both the original and validation cohorts, the classifier was reported to diagnose cytomegalovirus status with high specificity and sensitivity. Specific HLA alleles were associated with roughly 17,000 TCR beta sequences at a false discovery rate of 0.05 in a later analysis. According to a later analysis, parvovirus B19, influenza, CMV and Epstein-Barr virus appeared linked to several top co-occurrence clusters. A group of highly shared sequence variants was considered likely to be a technical artifact of the sequencing pipeline. Roughly uniform sequencing depth across donors was assumed in presence/absence analyses, although this assumption may not hold. A total of 150 or so TCR beta chains were listed by the study as associated with cytomegalovirus. It was suggested by the authors that the approach could potentially be generalized to other disease states and immunological phenotypes. Linkage disequilibrium might explain the correlated functional status among segregating V segments, but an unknown experimental factor could not be excluded.

Worth noting for this clone: This clone's antigen is unknown. No base quality values were provided; no much bigger clone lies one nucleotide off.

The receptor library was made with the immunoSEQ multiplex PCR assay. A mixture of 60 forward primers for TCR Vbeta segments and 13 reverse primers for TCR Jbeta segments was used in the multiplex PCR. The CDR3 region of rearranged TCR beta genes was amplified from genomic DNA with a multiplex PCR assay. Amplified TCR beta libraries were sequenced as 87-base-pair reads on the Illumina HiSeq System. As for how the authors treated the data: Across the 500 to 750 repertoires, a later analysis counted tens of millions of unique TCR beta chains, around 11 million of which were shared by at least two donors. A nearest-neighbor algorithm error-corrected the raw reads and collapsed the reads into unique sequences, merging closely related sequences to remove PCR and sequencing errors. CDR3 sequences were aligned to IMGT reference sequences to assign V, D and J gene segments. For a sequence to be retained, at least a six-nucleotide match to both a V gene segment and a J gene segment was required. Rearrangements were called productive when the CDR3 lacked stop codons and stayed in frame with V and J; all others were non-productive. CDR3 was defined by IMGT convention, running from the second conserved V-encoded cysteine to the conserved J-encoded phenylalanine. In an earlier analysis of around 640 of the donors, sequences lacking an unambiguous match to a single V gene segment were excluded. In an earlier analysis of 500 to 750 of the donors, V segments were called functional above 56.7% productive rearrangements and were called segregating when the between-donor standard deviation exceeded 5%. A statistical classification framework was developed to diagnose cytomegalovirus status using the catalog of TCR beta chain sequences. In a later analysis, TCR nucleotide sequences were compared against IMGT/GENE-DB human TR gene sequences so that V and J genes could be assigned. The TCRdist pipeline was used in a later analysis to assign CDR3 sequences and most-parsimonious VDJ recombination scenarios. A later analysis defined each TCR beta chain by its CDR3 amino acid sequence plus V-gene family, and excluded reads lacking a unique V-gene family. To address suspected cross-contamination and a sequencing artifact, a later analysis removed approximately 600 highly shared, low-generation-probability nucleotide sequences. In a later analysis, a clonal expansion index was calculated for each public chain from normalized within-repertoire ranks of inferred template counts. Generation probabilities in a later analysis came from a VDJ recombination model fitted to out-of-frame rearrangements, and those results were checked against IGoR. Hypergeometric tests were used in a later analysis to score TCR-TCR, TCR-HLA and TCR-CMV co-occurrence, with a repertoire-size bias correction applied to the TCR pairs. In a later analysis, false discovery rates were estimated by permuting HLA or CMV assignments 20 times. A later analysis grouped co-occurring TCRs with DBSCAN, adding TCRdist sequence similarity when clustering within HLA-allele-positive subsets. Repertoires with fewer than 30,000 or more than 120,000 public chains, plus five repertoires with anomalous nucleotide sharing, were excluded from co-occurrence clustering. TCRdb carries this immuneACCESS record with in-frame sequences only. Its versions omit some clonotypes, under half of them owing to an unresolved V gene in the studies checked, with the rest unexplained. The V and J calls and clone size come from that table; D and trimming were worked out from the DNA. The table for this sample lists 150,000 or so clones; about 88% of them were counted only once. The top ten hold around 1.8% of the sample.

The cohort comprised around 700 healthy bone marrow donors. At the time of sampling, every cohort member was nominally healthy, though immune exposures that went unrecorded were likely present. The donor tested CMV seronegative, placing the donor among the 350 or so seronegative members of the cohort. Each donor provided a peripheral blood sample, and peripheral blood mononuclear cells were used for TCR beta sequencing. The Qiagen DNeasy Blood Extraction Kit was used to extract genomic DNA from the blood cell samples. This clonotype originated in a woman in her late teens or twenties in good health and CMV-seronegative. Sequenced sample: PBMCs.

The CDR3 region: CASSSPMAGGSYEQYF. The DNA sequence is as follows: TGTGCCAGCAGTTCCCCTATGGCGGGGGGATCCTACGAGCAGTACTTC. Rearrangement joined TRBV27 to TRBJ2-7; TRBD2 agrees with 8 junctional bases. Unmatched junction bases come to 9, with V trimmed by 4 bases and J by 1 base. In the germline V gene (reference sequence), CDR1 corresponds to MNHEY and CDR2 to SMNVEV. The CDR3 covers 16 residues, taking in both the cysteine and the phenylalanine. The CDR3 DNA has 48 bases and is translated from base 1.